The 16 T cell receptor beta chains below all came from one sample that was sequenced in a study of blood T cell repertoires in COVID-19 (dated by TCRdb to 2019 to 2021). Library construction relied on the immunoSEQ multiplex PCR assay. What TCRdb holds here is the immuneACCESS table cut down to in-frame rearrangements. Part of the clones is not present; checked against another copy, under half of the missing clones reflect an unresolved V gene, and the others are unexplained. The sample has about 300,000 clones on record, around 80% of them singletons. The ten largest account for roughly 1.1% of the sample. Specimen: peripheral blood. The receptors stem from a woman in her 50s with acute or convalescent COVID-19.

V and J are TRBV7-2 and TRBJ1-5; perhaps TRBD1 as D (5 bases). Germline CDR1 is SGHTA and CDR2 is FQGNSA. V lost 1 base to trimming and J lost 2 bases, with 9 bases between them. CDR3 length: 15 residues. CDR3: CASSLVGGGNQPQHF. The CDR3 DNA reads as TGTGCCAGCAGCTTAGTGGGGGGAGGCAATCAGCCCCAGCATTTT.

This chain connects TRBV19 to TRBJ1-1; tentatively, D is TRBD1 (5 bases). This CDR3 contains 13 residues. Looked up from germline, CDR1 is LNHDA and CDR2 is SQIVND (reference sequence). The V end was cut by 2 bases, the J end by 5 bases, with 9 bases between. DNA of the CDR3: TGTGCCAGTAGTATAAGGGGTAGGACTGAAGCTTTCTTT. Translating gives CASSIRGRTEAFF.

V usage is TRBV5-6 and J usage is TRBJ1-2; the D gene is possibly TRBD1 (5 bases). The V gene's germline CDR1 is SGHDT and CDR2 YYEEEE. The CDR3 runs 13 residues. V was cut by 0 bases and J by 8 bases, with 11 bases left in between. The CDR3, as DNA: TGTGCCAGCAGCTTGGTTGGGCAGGGAGGCTACACCTTC. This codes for CASSLVGQGGYTF.

This CDR3 is CASSLRLAGVETQYF. The DNA for the CDR3 is TGCGCCAGCAGCTTGCGACTAGCGGGGGTGGAGACCCAGTACTTC. The chain couples TRBV5-1 to TRBJ2-5, with 12 bases lining up with TRBD2. Trimming took 1 base from V and 5 from J; bases not matched to a gene: 3. The CDR3 has 15 residues. CDR1 and CDR2 from the germline V gene are SGHRS and YFSETQ.

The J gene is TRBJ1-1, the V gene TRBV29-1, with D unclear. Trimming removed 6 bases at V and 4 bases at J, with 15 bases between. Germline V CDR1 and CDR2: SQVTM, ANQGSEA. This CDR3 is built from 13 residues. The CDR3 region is CSVSSAAVTEAFF. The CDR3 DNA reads TGCAGCGTCTCTTCCGCGGCCGTCACTGAAGCTTTCTTT.

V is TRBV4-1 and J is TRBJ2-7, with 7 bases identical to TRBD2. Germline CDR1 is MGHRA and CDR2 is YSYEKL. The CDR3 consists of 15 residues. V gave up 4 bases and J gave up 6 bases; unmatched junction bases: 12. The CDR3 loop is CASSRGGDLFSEQYF. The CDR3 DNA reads TGCGCCAGCAGCCGTGGGGGGGATCTTTTTTCCGAGCAGTACTTC.

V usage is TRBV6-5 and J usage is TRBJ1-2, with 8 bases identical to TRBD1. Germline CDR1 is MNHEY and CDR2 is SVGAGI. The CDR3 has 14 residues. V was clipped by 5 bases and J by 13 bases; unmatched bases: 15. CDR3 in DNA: TGTGCCAGCAGTCCCTCCTCCCATGACAGGGGAGGCACCTTC. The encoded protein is CASSPSSHDRGGTF.

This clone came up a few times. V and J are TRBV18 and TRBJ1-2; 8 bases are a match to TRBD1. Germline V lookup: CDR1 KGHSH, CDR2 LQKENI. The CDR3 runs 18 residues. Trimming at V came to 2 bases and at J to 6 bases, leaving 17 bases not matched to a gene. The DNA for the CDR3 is TGTGCCAGCTCACCAATCACTGGAGCCATACAGGGGGGAGATGGCTACACCTTC. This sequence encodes CASSPITGAIQGGDGYTF.

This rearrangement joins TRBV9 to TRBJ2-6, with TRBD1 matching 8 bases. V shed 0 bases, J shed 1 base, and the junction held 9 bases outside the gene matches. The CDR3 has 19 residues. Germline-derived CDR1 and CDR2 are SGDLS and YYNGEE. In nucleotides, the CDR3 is TGTGCCAGCAGCGTAGCTACCCCCACAGGGGGATCTGGGGCCAACGTCCTGACTTTC. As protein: CASSVATPTGGSGANVLTF.

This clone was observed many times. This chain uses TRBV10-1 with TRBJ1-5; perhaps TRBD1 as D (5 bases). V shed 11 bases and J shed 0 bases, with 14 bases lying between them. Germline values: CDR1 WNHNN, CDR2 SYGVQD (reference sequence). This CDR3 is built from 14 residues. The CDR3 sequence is CAVGPGLSNQPQHF. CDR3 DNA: TGCGCCGTCGGTCCGGGACTTAGCAATCAGCCCCAGCATTTT.

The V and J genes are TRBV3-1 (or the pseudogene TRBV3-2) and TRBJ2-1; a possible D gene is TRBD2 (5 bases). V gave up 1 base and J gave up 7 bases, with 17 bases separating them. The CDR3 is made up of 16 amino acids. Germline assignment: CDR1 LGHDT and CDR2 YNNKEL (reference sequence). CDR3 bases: TGTGCCAGCAGCCAAGGGGCGGGCTTTACCCGAAATGAGCAGTTCTTC. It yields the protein CASSQGAGFTRNEQFF.

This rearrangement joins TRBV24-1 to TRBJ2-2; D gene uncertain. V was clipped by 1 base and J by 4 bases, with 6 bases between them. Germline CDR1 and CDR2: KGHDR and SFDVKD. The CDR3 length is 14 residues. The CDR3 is CATSDFEITGELFF. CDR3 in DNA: TGTGCCACCAGTGATTTTGAGATCACCGGGGAGCTGTTTTTT.

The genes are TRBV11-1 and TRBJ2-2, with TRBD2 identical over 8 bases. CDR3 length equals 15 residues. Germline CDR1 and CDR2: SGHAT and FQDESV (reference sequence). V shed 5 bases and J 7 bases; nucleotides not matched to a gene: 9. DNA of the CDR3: TGTGCCAGCAGCGTGCGGCGAGCGGGAGACGGGGAGCTGTTTTTT. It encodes CASSVRRAGDGELFF.

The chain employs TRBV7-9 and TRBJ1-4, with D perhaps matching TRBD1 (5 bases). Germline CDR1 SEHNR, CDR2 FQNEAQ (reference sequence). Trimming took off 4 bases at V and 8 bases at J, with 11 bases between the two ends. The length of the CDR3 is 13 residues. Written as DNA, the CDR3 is TGTGCCAGCAGCTCGCAGGGCGCGGAAAAACTGTTTTTT. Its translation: CASSSQGAEKLFF.

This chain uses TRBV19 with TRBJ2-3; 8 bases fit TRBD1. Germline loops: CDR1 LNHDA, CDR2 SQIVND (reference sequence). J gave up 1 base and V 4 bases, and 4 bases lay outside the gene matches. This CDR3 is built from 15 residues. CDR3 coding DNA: TGTGCCAGTAGTACGACAGGGGACGGCACAGATACGCAGTATTTT. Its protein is CASSTTGDGTDTQYF.

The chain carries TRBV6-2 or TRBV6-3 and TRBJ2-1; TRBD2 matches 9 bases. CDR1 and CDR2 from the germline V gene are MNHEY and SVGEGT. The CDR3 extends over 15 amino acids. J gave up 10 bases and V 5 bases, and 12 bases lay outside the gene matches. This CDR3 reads CASSPDPGLAWEQFF. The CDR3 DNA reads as TGTGCCAGCAGTCCAGACCCGGGACTAGCATGGGAGCAGTTCTTC.